This T cell receptor (beta chain) was identified in a study of immune evolution from preneoplasia to lung adenocarcinoma. Using immunoSEQ multiplex PCR, the repertoire was profiled, and TCRdb retains in-frame clones only, with some absent. The sample lists more than 8,000 clones, about 80% occurring once. Of note for this clone: Its specificity is not known.

The J segment lost 2 bases and the V segment lost 5 bases, leaving 5 bases of the junction unmatched. Germline CDR1 LGHNT, CDR2 FRNRAP. The CDR3 consists of 14 residues. Study conclusions and caveats: Top clone share appeared to fall from AAH through AIS, MIA, adenocarcinoma.

The chain couples TRBV12-5 to TRBJ2-5; 7 positions match TRBD2. The sample taken for sequencing was FFPE minimally invasive lung adenocarcinoma tissue. This TCR came from a person aged 65-85 years with lung adenocarcinoma. Some clones in this sample may be carry-over from other donors' samples. CDR3 loop: CASGLTLAQETQYF. CDR3 DNA: TGTGCTAGTGGTCTTACACTAGCGCAAGAGACCCAGTACTTC.